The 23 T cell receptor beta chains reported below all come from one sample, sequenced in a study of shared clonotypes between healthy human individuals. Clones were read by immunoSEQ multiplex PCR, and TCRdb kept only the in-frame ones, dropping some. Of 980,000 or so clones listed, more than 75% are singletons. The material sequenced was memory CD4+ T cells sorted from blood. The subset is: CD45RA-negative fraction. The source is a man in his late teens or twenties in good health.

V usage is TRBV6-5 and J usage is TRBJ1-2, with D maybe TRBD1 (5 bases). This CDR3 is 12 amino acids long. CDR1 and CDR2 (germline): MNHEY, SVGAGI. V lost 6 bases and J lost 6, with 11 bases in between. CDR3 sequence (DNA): TGTGCCAGCAGGAGGGGTGAGGATGGCTACACCTTC. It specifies CASRRGEDGYTF.

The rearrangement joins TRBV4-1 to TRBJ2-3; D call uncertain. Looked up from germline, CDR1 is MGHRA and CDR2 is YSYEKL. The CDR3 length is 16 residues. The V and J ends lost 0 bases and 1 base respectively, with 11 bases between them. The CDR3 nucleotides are TGCGCCAGCAGCCAAGATACTGGGCTCCGCACAGATACGCAGTATTTT. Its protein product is CASSQDTGLRTDTQYF.

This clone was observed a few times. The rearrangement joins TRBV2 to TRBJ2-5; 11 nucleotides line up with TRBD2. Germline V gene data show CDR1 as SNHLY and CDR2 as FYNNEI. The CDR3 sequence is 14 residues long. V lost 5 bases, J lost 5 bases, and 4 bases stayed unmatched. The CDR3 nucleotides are TGTGCCAGCAGTTCTGGACTAGCGGGTGAGACCCAGTACTTC. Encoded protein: CASSSGLAGETQYF.

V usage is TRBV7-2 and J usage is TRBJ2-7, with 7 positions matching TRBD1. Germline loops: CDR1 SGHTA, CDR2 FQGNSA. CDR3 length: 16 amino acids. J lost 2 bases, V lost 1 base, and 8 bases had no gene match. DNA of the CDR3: TGTGCCAGCAGCTTAGTCACGGGACAGAGAGCCTACGAGCAGTACTTC. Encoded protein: CASSLVTGQRAYEQYF.

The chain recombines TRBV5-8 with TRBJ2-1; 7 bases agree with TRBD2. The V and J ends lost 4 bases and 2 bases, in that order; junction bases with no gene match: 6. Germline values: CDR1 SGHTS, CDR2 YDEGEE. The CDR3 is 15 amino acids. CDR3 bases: TGTGCCAGCAGCCTAGGACTAGTTGCCTACAATGAGCAGTTCTTC. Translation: CASSLGLVAYNEQFF.

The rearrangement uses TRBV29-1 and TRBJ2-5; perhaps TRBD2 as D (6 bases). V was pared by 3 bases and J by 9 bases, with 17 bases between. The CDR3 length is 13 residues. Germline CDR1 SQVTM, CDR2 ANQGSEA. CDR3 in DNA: TGCAGCGTTGAGAATTTCCTAGGGGAGGCCCAGTACTTC. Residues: CSVENFLGEAQYF. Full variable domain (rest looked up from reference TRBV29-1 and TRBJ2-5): SAVISQKPSRDICQRGTSLTIQCQVDSQVTMMFWYRQQPGQSLTLIATANQGSEATYESGFVIDKFPISRPNLTFSTLTVSNMSPEDSSIYLCSVENFLGEAQYFGPGTRLLVL.

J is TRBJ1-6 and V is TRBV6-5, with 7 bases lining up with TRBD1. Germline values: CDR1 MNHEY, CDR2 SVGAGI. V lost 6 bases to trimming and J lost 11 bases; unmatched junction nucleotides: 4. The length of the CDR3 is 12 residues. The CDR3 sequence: CASSAGTAPLHF. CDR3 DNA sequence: TGTGCCAGCAGCGCCGGGACAGCACCCCTCCACTTT.

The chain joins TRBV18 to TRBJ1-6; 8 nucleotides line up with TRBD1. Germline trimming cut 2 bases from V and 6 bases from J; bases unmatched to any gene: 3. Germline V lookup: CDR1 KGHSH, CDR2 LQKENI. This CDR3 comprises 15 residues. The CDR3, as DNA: TGTGCCAGCTCACCAGTCGACAGGGGTAATTCACCCCTCCACTTT. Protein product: CASSPVDRGNSPLHF.

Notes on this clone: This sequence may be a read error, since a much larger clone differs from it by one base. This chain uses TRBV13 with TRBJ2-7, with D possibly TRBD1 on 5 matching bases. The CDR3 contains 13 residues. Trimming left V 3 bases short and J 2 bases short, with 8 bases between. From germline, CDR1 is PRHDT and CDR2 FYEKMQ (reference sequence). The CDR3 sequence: CASSFPGTYEQYF. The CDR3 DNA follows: TGTGCCAGCAGCTTCCCAGGGACCTACGAGCAGTACTTC.

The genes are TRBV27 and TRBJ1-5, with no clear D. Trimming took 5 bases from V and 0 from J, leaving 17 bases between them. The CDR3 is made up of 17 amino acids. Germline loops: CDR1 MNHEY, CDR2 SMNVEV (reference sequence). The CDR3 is CASSPRLGGDSNQPQHF. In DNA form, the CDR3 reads TGTGCCAGCAGTCCTCGTTTGGGCGGGGATAGCAATCAGCCCCAGCATTTT.

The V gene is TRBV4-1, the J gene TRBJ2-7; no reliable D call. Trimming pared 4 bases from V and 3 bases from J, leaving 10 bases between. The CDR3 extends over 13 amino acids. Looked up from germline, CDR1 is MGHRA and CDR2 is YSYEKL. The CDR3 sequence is CASSRLGNYEQYF. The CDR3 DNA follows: TGCGCCAGCAGCCGGTTAGGTAACTACGAGCAGTACTTC.

The CDR3 DNA is TGCGCCAGCAGTCCCGGGACAAAGCGAGGAGAGACCCAGTACTTC. The encoded protein is CASSPGTKRGETQYF. The gene calls are TRBV4-1 and TRBJ2-5; tentatively, D is TRBD1 (6 bases). Deletions cut 6 bases from V and 4 bases from J, with 18 bases between. The CDR3 contains 15 residues. CDR1 and CDR2 (germline): MGHRA, YSYEKL.

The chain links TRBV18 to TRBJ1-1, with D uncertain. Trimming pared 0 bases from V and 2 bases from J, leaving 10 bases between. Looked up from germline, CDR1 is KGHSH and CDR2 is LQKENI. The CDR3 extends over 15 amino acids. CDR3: CASSPPYGFNTEAFF. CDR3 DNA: TGTGCCAGCTCACCACCCTACGGGTTCAACACTGAAGCTTTCTTT.

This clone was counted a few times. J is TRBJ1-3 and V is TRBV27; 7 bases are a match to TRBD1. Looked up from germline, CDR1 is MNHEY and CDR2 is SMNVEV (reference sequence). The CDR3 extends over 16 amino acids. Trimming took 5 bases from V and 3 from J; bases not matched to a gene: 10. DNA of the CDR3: TGTGCCAGCAGTCCATCACAGGGGAAAGGTGGAAACACCATATATTTT. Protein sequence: CASSPSQGKGGNTIYF.

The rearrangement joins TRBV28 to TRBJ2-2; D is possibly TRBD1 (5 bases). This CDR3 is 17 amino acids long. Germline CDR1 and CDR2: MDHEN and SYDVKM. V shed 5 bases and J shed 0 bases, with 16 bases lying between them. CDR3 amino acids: CASSRGRGASNTGELFF. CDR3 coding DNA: TGTGCCAGCAGTCGAGGAAGGGGCGCTTCGAACACCGGGGAGCTGTTTTTT.

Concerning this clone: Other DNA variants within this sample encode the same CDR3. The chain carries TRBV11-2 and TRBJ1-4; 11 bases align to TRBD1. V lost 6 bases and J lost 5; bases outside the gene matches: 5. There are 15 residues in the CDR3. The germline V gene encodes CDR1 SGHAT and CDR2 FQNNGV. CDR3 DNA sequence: TGTGCCAGCAGTCACAGGACAGGGGGCAATGAAAAACTGTTTTTT. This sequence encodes CASSHRTGGNEKLFF.

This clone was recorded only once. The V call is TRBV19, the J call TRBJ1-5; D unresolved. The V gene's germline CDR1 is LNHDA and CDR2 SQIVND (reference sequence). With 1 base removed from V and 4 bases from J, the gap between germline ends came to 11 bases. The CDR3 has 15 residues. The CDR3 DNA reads TGTGCCAGTAGTATAGCGTCGGGCTATAATCAGCCCCAGCATTTT. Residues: CASSIASGYNQPQHF.

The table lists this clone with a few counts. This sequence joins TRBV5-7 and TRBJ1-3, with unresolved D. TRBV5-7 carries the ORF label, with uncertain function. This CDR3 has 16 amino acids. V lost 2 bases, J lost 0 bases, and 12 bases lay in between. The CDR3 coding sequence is TGTGCCAGCAGCTTTGAGTGGTCGTACTCTGGAAACACCATATATTTT. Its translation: CASSFEWSYSGNTIYF.

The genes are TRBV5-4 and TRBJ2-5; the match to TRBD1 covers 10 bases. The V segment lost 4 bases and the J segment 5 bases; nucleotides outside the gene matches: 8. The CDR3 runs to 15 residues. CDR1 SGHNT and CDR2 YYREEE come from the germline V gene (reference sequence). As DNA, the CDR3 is TGTGCCAGCAGCGGTGGACAGGGGGGGTCGGAGACCCAGTACTTC. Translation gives CASSGGQGGSETQYF.

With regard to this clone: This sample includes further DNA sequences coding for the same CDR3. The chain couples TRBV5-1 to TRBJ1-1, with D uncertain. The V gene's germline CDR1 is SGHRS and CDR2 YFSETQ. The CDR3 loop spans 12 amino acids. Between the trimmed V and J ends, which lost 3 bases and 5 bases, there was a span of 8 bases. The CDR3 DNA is TGCGCCAGCAGCTCGCGAGGGACTGAAGCTTTCTTT. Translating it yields CASSSRGTEAFF.

In nucleotides, the CDR3 is TGCAGCGTCCGCGTGGGGCGGGACGCTGAAGCTTTCTTT. Amino acid sequence: CSVRVGRDAEAFF. The rearrangement links TRBV29-1 to TRBJ1-1; TRBD1 is a possible D gene (5 bases). Germline CDR1 is SQVTM and CDR2 is ANQGSEA. Trimming cost V 6 bases and J 6 bases, with 17 bases left between them. The CDR3 length is 13 residues. The complete variable domain, with remaining parts taken from reference TRBV29-1 and TRBJ1-1, reads SAVISQKPSRDICQRGTSLTIQCQVDSQVTMMFWYRQQPGQSLTLIATANQGSEATYESGFVIDKFPISRPNLTFSTLTVSNMSPEDSSIYLCSVRVGRDAEAFFGQGTRLTVV.

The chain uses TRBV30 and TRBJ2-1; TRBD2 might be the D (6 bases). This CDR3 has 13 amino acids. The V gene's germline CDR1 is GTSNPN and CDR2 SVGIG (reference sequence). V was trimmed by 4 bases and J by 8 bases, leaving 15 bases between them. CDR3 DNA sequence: TGTGCCTGGACTTTCCCTTGGGGGGATGAGCAGTTCTTC. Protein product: CAWTFPWGDEQFF. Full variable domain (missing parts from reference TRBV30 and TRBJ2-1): SQTIHQWPATLVQPVGSPLSLECTVEGTSNPNLYWYRQAAGRGLQLLFYSVGIGQISSEVPQNLSASRPQDRQFILSSKKLLLSDSGFYLCAWTFPWGDEQFFGPGTRLTVL.

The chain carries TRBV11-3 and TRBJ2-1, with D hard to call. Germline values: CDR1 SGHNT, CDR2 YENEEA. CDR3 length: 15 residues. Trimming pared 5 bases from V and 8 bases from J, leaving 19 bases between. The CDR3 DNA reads TGTGCCAGCAGCCCACTCGGAGACGGCGCCCATGAGCAGTTCTTC. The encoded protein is CASSPLGDGAHEQFF. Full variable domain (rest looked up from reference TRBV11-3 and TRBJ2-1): EAGVVQSPRYKIIEKKQPVAFWCNPISGHNTLYWYLQNLGQGPELLIRYENEEAVDDSQLPKDRFSAERLKGVDSTLKIQPAELGDSAVYLCASSPLGDGAHEQFFGPGTRLTVL.